These T cell receptor beta chains were read from a single sample in a study of shared clonotypes between healthy human individuals. The method was immunoSEQ multiplex PCR; TCRdb's version includes in-frame clones alone and lacks a portion of them. This table holds about 1.9 million clones, roughly 95% found once. The sequencing sample was made of naive CD8+ T cells from PBMCs. These receptors originate from a man aged 18 to 30 in good health. Some clones in this sample may be carry-over from other donors' samples. CDR3s include the opening cysteine and the closing phenylalanine or tryptophan.

cdr3_length v_call cdr3_aa
14 TRBV27 CASSPSPRFWGYTF
14 TRBV28 CASSLNGRDYEQYF
17 TRBV7-3 CASSSSRRGSGANVLTF
16 TRBV6-6 CASSYSRGGWNEKLFF
15 TRBV2 CASRSQGQANYEQYF
16 TRBV4-1 CASSQDFRGGGQPQHF
15 TRBV10-3 CAITQGQDSSYEQYF
15 TRBV7-9 CASSLAPGQGEEAFF
15 TRBV5-8 CASSLGIRGDYEQYF
15 TRBV28 CASSPPLEGSTEAFF
12 TRBV2 CASSDRGQPQHF
14 TRBV4-1 CASSQDRYYQPQHF
16 TRBV9 CASSVARQGDHYGYTF
13 TRBV11-2 CASSPVLTETQYF
14 TRBV2 CASPRRGGHTEAFF
14 TRBV11-2 CASSLVGGTDTQYF
13 TRBV11-2 CASSLGTGNEQFF
15 TRBV7-3 CASSQSGGTNEKLFF
14 TRBV19 CASSPYGPRETQYF
15 TRBV4-2 CASSQESVFTGELFF
15 TRBV19 CASSIVRSGTGELFF
16 TRBV28 CASSPLSGLASYEQYF
17 TRBV13 CASSPRPRDRDALEQYF
14 TRBV4-1 CASSLTPYNNEQFF
16 TRBV13 CASSAYRDTSTDTQYF
12 TRBV6-4 CASSDPYYEQYF
15 TRBV5-6 CASSPTGTGPYEQYF
13 TRBV6-6 CASSWDKNTEAFF
13 TRBV27 CASSPQVNQPQHF
16 TRBV5-4 CASSFIPGRVNTEAFF
16 TRBV7-8 CASSLPRTGGTGELFF
16 TRBV2 CASYNTRAAPGYEQYF
15 TRBV19 CASSPERDGGWSQHF